What follows describes a single TCR beta chain. Its antigen remains unknown. Repertoires were generated with immunoSEQ multiplex PCR, while TCRdb's copy carries only in-frame clones and drops some. The sample has 65,000 to 90,000 clones; around 82% are singletons. CDR3 length: 12 residues. With 4 bases removed from V and 1 base from J, the gap between germline ends came to 4 bases. Per germline, CDR1 MNHEY and CDR2 SVGAGI. This entry belongs to a study of OX40 agonist ivuxolimab in advanced cancers. Study findings and constraints: CD8+ T cells showed, on average, more clonal expansion than CD4+ cells.

Sequenced material: CD4+ or CD8+ T cells sorted from blood, taken in a trial of the OX40 agonist ivuxolimab. This TCR came from an adult with an advanced solid tumor such as melanoma, head and neck, liver or kidney cancer. This chain connects TRBV6-5 to TRBJ1-1, with unresolved D. The CDR3 here is CASSFTNTEAFF. CDR3 in DNA: TGTGCCAGCAGTTTCACGAACACTGAAGCTTTCTTT.